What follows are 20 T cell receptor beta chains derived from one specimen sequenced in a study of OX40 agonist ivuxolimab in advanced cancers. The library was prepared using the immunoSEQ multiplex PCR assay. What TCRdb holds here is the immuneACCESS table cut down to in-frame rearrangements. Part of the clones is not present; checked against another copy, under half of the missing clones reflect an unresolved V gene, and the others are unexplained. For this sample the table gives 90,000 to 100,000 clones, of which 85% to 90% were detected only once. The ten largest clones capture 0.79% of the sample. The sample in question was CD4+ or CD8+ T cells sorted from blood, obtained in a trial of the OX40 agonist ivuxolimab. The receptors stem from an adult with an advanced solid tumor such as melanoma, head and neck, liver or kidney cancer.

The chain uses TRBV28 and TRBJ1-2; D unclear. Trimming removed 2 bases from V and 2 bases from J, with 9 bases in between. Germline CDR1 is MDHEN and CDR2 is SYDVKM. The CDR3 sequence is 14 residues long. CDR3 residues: CASSLGRGNYGYTF. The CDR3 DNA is TGTGCCAGCAGTTTAGGACGAGGGAACTATGGCTACACCTTC.

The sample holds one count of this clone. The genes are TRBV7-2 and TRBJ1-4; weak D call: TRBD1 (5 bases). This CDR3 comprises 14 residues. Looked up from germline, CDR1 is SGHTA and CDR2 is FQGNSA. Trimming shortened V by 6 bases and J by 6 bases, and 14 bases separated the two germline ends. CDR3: CASRRQAGDEKLFF. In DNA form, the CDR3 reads TGTGCCAGCAGAAGGCAGGCGGGGGATGAAAAACTGTTTTTT.

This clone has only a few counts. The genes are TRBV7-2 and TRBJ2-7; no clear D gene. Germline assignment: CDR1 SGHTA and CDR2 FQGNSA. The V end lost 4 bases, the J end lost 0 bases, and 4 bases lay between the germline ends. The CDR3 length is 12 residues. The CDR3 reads CASSSSSYEQYF. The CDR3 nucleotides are TGTGCCAGCAGCTCAAGCTCCTACGAGCAGTACTTC.

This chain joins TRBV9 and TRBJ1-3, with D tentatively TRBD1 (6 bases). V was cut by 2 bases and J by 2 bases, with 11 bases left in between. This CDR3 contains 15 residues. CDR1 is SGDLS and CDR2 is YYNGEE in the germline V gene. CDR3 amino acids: CASSVTGDAGNTIYF. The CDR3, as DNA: TGTGCCAGCAGCGTGACAGGCGATGCTGGAAACACCATATATTTT.

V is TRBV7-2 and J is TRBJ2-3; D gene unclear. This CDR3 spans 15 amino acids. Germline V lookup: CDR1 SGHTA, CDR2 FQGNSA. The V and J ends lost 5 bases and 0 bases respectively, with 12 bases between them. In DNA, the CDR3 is TGTGCCAGCAGCCCAAGTAGGTCAAGCACAGATACGCAGTATTTT. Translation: CASSPSRSSTDTQYF.

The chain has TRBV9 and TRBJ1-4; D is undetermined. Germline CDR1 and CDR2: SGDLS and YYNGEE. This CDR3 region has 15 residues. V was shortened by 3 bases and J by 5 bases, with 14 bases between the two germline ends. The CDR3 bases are TGTGCCAGCAGCGCCGACCCAGTCACAAATGAAAAACTGTTTTTT. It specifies CASSADPVTNEKLFF.

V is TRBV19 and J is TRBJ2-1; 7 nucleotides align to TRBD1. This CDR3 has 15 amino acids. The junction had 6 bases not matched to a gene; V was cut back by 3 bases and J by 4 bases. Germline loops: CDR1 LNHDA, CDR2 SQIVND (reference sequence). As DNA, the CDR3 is TGTGCCAGTAGTATGTCAAGGGGGCCTTACAATGAGCAGTTCTTC. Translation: CASSMSRGPYNEQFF.

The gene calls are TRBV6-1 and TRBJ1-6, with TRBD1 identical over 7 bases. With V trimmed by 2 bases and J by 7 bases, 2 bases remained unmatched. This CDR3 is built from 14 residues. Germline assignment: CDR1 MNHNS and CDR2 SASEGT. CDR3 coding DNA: TGTGCCAGCAGTGAAACAGGGGAAAATTCACCCCTCCACTTT. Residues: CASSETGENSPLHF.

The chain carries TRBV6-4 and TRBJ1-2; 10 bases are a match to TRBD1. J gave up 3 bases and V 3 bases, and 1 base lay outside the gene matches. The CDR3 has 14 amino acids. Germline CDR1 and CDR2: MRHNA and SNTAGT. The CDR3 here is CASSEGQGHYGYTF. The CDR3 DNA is TGTGCCAGCAGTGAGGGACAGGGGCACTATGGCTACACCTTC.

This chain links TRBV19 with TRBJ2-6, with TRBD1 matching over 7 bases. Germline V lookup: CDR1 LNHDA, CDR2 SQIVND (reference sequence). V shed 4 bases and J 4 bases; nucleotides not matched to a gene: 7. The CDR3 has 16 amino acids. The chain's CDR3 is CASSKNRGDGANVLTF. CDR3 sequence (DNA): TGTGCCAGTAGTAAAAACAGGGGAGACGGGGCCAACGTCCTGACTTTC.

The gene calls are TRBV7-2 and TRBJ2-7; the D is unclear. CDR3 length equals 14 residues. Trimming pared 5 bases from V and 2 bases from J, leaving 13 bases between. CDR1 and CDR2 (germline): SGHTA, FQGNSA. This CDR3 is CASSIGLNAYEQYF. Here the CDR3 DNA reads TGTGCCAGCAGCATAGGCCTTAATGCCTACGAGCAGTACTTC.

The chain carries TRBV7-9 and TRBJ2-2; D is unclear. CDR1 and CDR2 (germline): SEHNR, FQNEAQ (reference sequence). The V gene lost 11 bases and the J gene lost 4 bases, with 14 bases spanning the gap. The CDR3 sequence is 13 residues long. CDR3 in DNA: TGTGCCCGAGCCGAGACGGCCACCGGGGAGCTGTTTTTT. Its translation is CARAETATGELFF.

CDR3 DNA: TGTGCCAGCAGCGTAGGTTCCAGGGAAGACACTGAAGCTTTCTTT. Amino acid sequence: CASSVGSREDTEAFF. The J gene is TRBJ1-1, the V gene TRBV9; D perhaps matches TRBD1 (5 bases). Germline V gene sequence: CDR1 SGDLS, CDR2 YYNGEE. This CDR3 has 15 amino acids. With 0 bases removed from V and 3 bases from J, the gap between germline ends came to 12 bases.

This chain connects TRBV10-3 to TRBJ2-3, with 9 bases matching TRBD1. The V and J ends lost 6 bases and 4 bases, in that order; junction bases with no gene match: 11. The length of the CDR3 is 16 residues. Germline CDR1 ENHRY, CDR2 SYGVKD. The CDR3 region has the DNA TGTGCCATCAGGGACGACCACAGGGGGCGAGCAGATACGCAGTATTTT. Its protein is CAIRDDHRGRADTQYF.

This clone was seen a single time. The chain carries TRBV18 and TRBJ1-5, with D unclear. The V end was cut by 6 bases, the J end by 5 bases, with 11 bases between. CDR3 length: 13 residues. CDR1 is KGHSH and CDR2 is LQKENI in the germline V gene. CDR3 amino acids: CASSGSEDQPQHF. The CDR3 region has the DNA TGTGCCAGCTCCGGTTCGGAGGATCAGCCCCAGCATTTT.

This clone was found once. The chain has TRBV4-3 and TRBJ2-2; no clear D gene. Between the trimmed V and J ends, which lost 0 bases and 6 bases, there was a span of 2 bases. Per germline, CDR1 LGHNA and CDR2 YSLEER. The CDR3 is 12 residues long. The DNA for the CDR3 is TGCGCCAGCAGCCAAGACCCCGGGGAGCTGTTTTTT. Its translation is CASSQDPGELFF.

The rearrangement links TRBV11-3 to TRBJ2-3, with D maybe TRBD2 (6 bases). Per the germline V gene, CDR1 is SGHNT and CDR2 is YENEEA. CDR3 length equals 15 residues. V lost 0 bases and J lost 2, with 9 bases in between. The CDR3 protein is CASSLEGGSTDTQYF. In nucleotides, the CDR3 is TGTGCCAGCAGCTTAGAGGGGGGATCCACAGATACGCAGTATTTT.

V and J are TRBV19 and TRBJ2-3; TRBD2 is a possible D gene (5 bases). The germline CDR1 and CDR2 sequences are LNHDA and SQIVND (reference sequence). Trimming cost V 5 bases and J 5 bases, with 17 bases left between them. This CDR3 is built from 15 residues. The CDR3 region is CASSPRDGHGDTQYF. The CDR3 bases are TGTGCCAGTAGTCCCCGGGATGGGCATGGAGATACGCAGTATTTT.

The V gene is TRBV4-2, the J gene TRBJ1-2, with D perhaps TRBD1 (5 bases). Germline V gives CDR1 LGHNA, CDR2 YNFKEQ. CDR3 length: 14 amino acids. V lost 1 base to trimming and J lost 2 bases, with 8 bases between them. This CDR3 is CASSQGGSNYGYTF. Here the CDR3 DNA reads TGTGCCAGCAGCCAAGGGGGCTCCAACTATGGCTACACCTTC.

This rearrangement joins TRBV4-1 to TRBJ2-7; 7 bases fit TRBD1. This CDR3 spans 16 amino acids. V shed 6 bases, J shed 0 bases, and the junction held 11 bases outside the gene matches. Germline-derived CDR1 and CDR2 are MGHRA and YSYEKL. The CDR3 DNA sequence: TGCGCCAGCAGGATTACAGAGGACAGGATCTCCTACGAGCAGTACTTC. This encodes CASRITEDRISYEQYF.